Listed below are T cell receptor beta chains from one sample, sequenced in a study of OX40 agonist ivuxolimab in advanced cancers. Sequencing used immunoSEQ multiplex PCR; TCRdb keeps in-frame clones, though not all of them. Among tens of thousands of clones listed, approximately 90% were seen once. The source was CD4+ or CD8+ T cells sorted from blood, collected in a trial of the OX40 agonist ivuxolimab. These receptors were obtained from an adult with an advanced solid tumor such as melanoma, head and neck, liver or kidney cancer. CDR3s leave out the opening cysteine and the closing phenylalanine or tryptophan. A D gene is named only where the DNA matches it firmly. Expanded clones get a size class; other rows say once, few or many, or leave the size out.

>TRBJ2-1|TRBD1|-|TRBV19
ASSIVGGQGNEQF
>TRBJ2-7|-|-|TRBV7-6
ASSLNRNEQY
>TRBJ2-1|-|-|TRBV19
ASSIGGVIRSYNEQF
>TRBJ2-7|-|-|TRBV5-1
ASRLGSSYEQY
>TRBJ1-5|-|-|TRBV4-1
ASSLAYGEYTGNQPQH
>TRBJ2-7|-|-|TRBV27
ASSSLNGGTSNEQY
>TRBJ2-2|TRBD1|-|TRBV15
ATSRDRGTANTGELF
>TRBJ1-3|TRBD1|-|TRBV10-3
AISPDRAPGNTIY
>TRBJ2-1|TRBD2|-|TRBV7-8
ASSLTTSGRTGQF
>TRBJ2-5|TRBD2|-|TRBV15
ATSRDWLAGVGETQY
>TRBJ1-5|-|-|TRBV19
ASSSGWGLNNQPQH
>TRBJ2-1|-|-|TRBV5-3
ARSLVNRGQIPYNEQF
>TRBJ2-5|TRBD2|-|TRBV7-9
ASSHRLAHTETQY
>TRBJ1-2|-|-|TRBV9
ASSTGNTVNYGYT
>TRBJ2-1|-|medium-sized|TRBV5-5
ASSLTWASSYNEQF
>TRBJ1-5|-|-|TRBV11-1
ASSLGGYNQPQH
>TRBJ1-2|-|once|TRBV9
ASSVADNYGYT
>TRBJ2-1|-|once|TRBV2
ASRYNEQF
>TRBJ2-5|-|-|TRBV27
ASSLSGGAGETQY
>TRBJ2-5|-|-|TRBV5-8
ASSWGGGGETQY
>TRBJ1-4|TRBD1|-|TRBV7-9
ASSLAGQNEKLF
>TRBJ2-3|TRBD1|-|TRBV9
ASSPGQGVTDTQY
>TRBJ1-2|TRBD1|-|TRBV29-1
SVEPTGNYGYT
>TRBJ2-7|-|-|TRBV9
ASSAVPAPYEQY
>TRBJ2-6|-|-|TRBV30
AWSDSRGYGANVLT
>TRBJ1-1|-|-|TRBV29-1
SVEVNTEAF
>TRBJ1-1|-|-|TRBV27
ASSFGLNTEAF
>TRBJ2-3|-|once|TRBV21-1
ASEGGLTGARTDTQY
>TRBJ1-2|TRBD1|-|TRBV6-6
ASRSPQGEYGYT
>TRBJ1-6|-|-|TRBV7-2
ATGDSGGGSPLH
>TRBJ1-4|TRBD1|medium-sized|TRBV6-1
ASNEGQGPEKLF
>TRBJ2-5|TRBD2|-|TRBV5-1
ASSDGTSGKQETQY
>TRBJ2-7|-|-|TRBV7-2
ASSPAGDGAYEQY
>TRBJ2-3|-|-|TRBV9
ASSVVGGSPDTQY
>TRBJ2-1|TRBD2|once|TRBV7-3
ASSLPTSGETYNEQF
>TRBJ2-1|TRBD1|-|TRBV4-2
ASSQDVTGARNEQF
>TRBJ2-7|-|-|TRBV13
ASRLGRVGEQY
>TRBJ2-7|-|-|TRBV19
ASSISPPTEPNSYEQY
>TRBJ1-1|-|few|TRBV4-2
ASSQGSNTEAF
>TRBJ2-3|TRBD2|-|TRBV5-1
ASRDLLAGTDTQY